The 30 T cell receptor beta chains below all came from one sample that was sequenced in a study of cytomegalovirus exposure and HLA in healthy donors. PCR used 60 Vbeta primers and 13 Jbeta primers. Assay: immunoSEQ multiplex PCR; the TCRdb copy retains only in-frame clones and omits some. The sample includes some 150,000 clones, 75% to 85% of them seen just once. Sequenced material: PBMCs. These receptors came from a woman between 40 and 50 years old in good health and CMV-seronegative.

The chain uses TRBV6-5 and TRBJ1-1; D is possibly TRBD1 (6 bases). CDR3 size: 12 residues. Germline V lookup: CDR1 MNHEY, CDR2 SVGAGI. V was pared by 2 bases and J by 11 bases, with 12 bases between. The CDR3 DNA reads TGTGCCAGCAGTTACCAGACAGGAGTGGCTTTCTTT. Residues: CASSYQTGVAFF.

The V gene is TRBV7-2, the J gene TRBJ1-6, with D possibly matching TRBD1 (6 bases). V dropped 5 bases and J dropped 0 bases, with 8 bases sitting between them. Germline CDR1 SGHTA, CDR2 FQGNSA. The length of the CDR3 is 15 residues. CDR3 nucleotides: TGTGCCAGCAGCGACAGGAGCTCCTATAATTCACCCCTCCACTTT. It specifies CASSDRSSYNSPLHF.

The sample holds one count of this clone. The V gene is TRBV2, the J gene TRBJ1-1; tentatively, D is TRBD1 (5 bases). There are 16 residues in the CDR3. The germline V gene has CDR1 SNHLY and CDR2 FYNNEI. The germline V and J ends were trimmed by 2 bases and 1 base, with 14 bases remaining between them. CDR3 nucleotide sequence: TGTGCCAGCAGTGAATCGGGGGGGAGTGGGAACACTGAAGCTTTCTTT. Its protein product is CASSESGGSGNTEAFF.

This rearrangement joins TRBV6-6 to TRBJ2-4; D is unresolved. In germline, CDR1 is MNHNY, CDR2 SVGAGI (reference sequence). The CDR3 is 13 amino acids. Trimming stripped 2 bases from V and 8 bases from J, with 10 bases between. The CDR3 region is CASSYPMSDIQYF. In DNA, the CDR3 is TGTGCCAGCAGTTACCCCATGAGCGACATTCAGTACTTC.

This rearrangement joins TRBV4-2 to TRBJ2-5, with TRBD2 as a possible D gene (6 bases). This CDR3 has 14 amino acids. CDR1 LGHNA and CDR2 YNFKEQ come from the germline V gene. Trimming left V 4 bases short and J 5 bases short, with 14 bases between. CDR3 sequence reads: CASSPGGVGETQYF. CDR3 nucleotides: TGTGCCAGCAGCCCCGGAGGGGTAGGGGAGACCCAGTACTTC.

The rearrangement joins TRBV5-1 to TRBJ2-5, with a weak D call TRBD1 (5 bases). The CDR3 contains 14 residues. V was shortened by 4 bases and J by 0 bases, with 10 bases between the two germline ends. The germline CDR1 and CDR2 sequences are SGHRS and YFSETQ. CDR3 region: CASSPGWYQETQYF. In DNA form, the CDR3 reads TGCGCCAGCAGCCCAGGGTGGTACCAAGAGACCCAGTACTTC.

This clone was recorded a few times. The rearrangement uses TRBV7-9 and TRBJ1-3; the match to TRBD1 covers 10 bases. The CDR3 sequence is 17 residues long. The V and J ends lost 2 bases and 2 bases, in that order; junction bases with no gene match: 6. The V gene's germline CDR1 is SEHNR and CDR2 FQNEAQ (reference sequence). CDR3 loop: CASSLSRTGGTGNTIYF. The DNA of the CDR3 is TGTGCCAGCAGCTTATCCCGGACAGGGGGTACTGGAAACACCATATATTTT. Full variable domain (remainder filled in from reference TRBV7-9 and TRBJ1-3): DTGVSQNPRHKITKRGQNVTFRCDPISEHNRLYWYRQTLGQGPEFLTYFQNEAQLEKSRLLSDRFSAERPKGSFSTLEIQRTEQGDSAMYLCASSLSRTGGTGNTIYFGEGSWLTVV.

This clone was found once. For the CDR3, the DNA is TGCGCCAGCTCCAAAGGCACAGGCGGTCCGGAGACCCAGTACTTC. This encodes CASSKGTGGPETQYF. The chain carries TRBV10-1 and TRBJ2-5, with a tentative D call TRBD1 (5 bases). V was shortened by 8 bases and J by 5 bases, with 21 bases between the two germline ends. This CDR3 is built from 15 residues. Germline CDR1 reads WNHNN; CDR2 reads SYGVQD (reference sequence).

The rearrangement links TRBV7-8 to TRBJ1-1; maybe TRBD1 (5 bases). The germline gives CDR1 SGHVS, CDR2 FQNEAQ. This CDR3 has 18 amino acids. The V end lost 1 base, the J end lost 5 bases, and 23 bases lay between the germline ends. CDR3 residues: CASSLVGVWGEARTEAFF. Here the CDR3 DNA reads TGTGCCAGCAGCTTAGTTGGGGTGTGGGGGGAGGCGAGGACTGAAGCTTTCTTT.

The chain links TRBV29-1 to TRBJ2-7; the D gene is possibly TRBD1 (6 bases). Trimming stripped 3 bases from V and 7 bases from J, with 16 bases between. In germline, CDR1 is SQVTM, CDR2 ANQGSEA. CDR3 length: 13 residues. The CDR3 DNA is TGCAGCGTTGATAGAGAGGGGGTCCCGGAGCAGTACTTC. It codes for CSVDREGVPEQYF.

This chain links TRBV28 with TRBJ2-5, with D hard to call. The CDR3 has 15 amino acids. Germline V gene sequence: CDR1 MDHEN, CDR2 SYDVKM. Trimming took off 4 bases at V and 4 bases at J, with 16 bases between the two ends. This chain's CDR3 is CASSSSVNPRETQYF. The CDR3 nucleotides are TGTGCCAGCAGTTCTTCAGTAAACCCCCGAGAGACCCAGTACTTC. The full variable domain, rest sourced from reference TRBV28 and TRBJ2-5, is DVKVTQSSRYLVKRTGEKVFLECVQDMDHENMFWYRQDPGLGLRLIYFSYDVKMKEKGDIPEGYSVSREKKERFSLILESASTNQTSMYLCASSSSVNPRETQYFGPGTRLLVL.

The chain uses TRBV5-1 and TRBJ2-1, with 8 nucleotides matching TRBD2. Trimming removed 3 bases from V and 1 base from J; junction bases left unmatched: 9. Germline V lookup: CDR1 SGHRS, CDR2 YFSETQ. CDR3 length: 17 residues. The DNA for the CDR3 is TGCGCCAGCAGCTCCCCTCGCGGGGGGTGGTCCTACAATGAGCAGTTCTTC. Amino acid sequence: CASSSPRGGWSYNEQFF.

The chain uses TRBV19 and TRBJ2-2; 7 nucleotides line up with TRBD1. CDR3 length: 17 amino acids. Germline V lookup: CDR1 LNHDA, CDR2 SQIVND (reference sequence). Losses at the gene ends were 6 bases for V and 2 bases for J; bases not matched to a gene: 12. CDR3 DNA sequence: TGTGCCAGTAGCGCACACAGGGGAATCCAAAACACCGGGGAGCTGTTTTTT. As protein: CASSAHRGIQNTGELFF.

The V gene is TRBV5-1, the J gene TRBJ1-1; D is uncertain. Germline V gene lookup returns CDR1 SGHRS and CDR2 YFSETQ. Deletions cut 4 bases from V and 7 bases from J, with 17 bases between. CDR3 length equals 14 residues. This CDR3 reads CASSPLEDLFEAFF. The CDR3 DNA sequence: TGCGCCAGCAGCCCCCTGGAGGATCTATTTGAAGCTTTCTTT.

This chain links TRBV6-1 with TRBJ1-5; D gene unclear. Germline assignment: CDR1 MNHNS and CDR2 SASEGT. CDR3 size: 15 residues. Trimming removed 6 bases from V and 5 bases from J, with 17 bases in between. This CDR3 is CASSLIGLPDQPQHF. In nucleotides, the CDR3 is TGTGCCAGCAGCCTAATCGGACTCCCCGATCAGCCCCAGCATTTT.

This sequence joins TRBV5-1 and TRBJ1-4; 9 bases match TRBD1. The CDR3 length is 15 residues. V gave up 4 bases and J gave up 8 bases; unmatched junction bases: 9. Germline lookup yields CDR1 SGHRS and CDR2 YFSETQ. The CDR3 loop reads CASSATGTGWEKLFF. The DNA of the CDR3 is TGCGCCAGCAGCGCAACCGGGACAGGGTGGGAAAAACTGTTTTTT. The whole variable domain, filled in from reference TRBV5-1 and TRBJ1-4, reads KAGVTQTPRYLIKTRGQQVTLSCSPISGHRSVSWYQQTPGQGLQFLFEYFSETQRNKGNFPGRFSGRQFSNSRSEMNVSTLELGDSALYLCASSATGTGWEKLFFGSGTQLSVL.

The gene calls are TRBV28 and TRBJ2-7; a possible D gene is TRBD1 (5 bases). The germline V gene has CDR1 MDHEN and CDR2 SYDVKM. The CDR3 is 16 residues long. Trimming cost V 4 bases and J 3 bases, with 19 bases left between them. CDR3 amino acids: CASSSSHRRPIYEQYF. The CDR3 DNA reads as TGTGCCAGCAGTTCCTCCCACAGGCGCCCTATCTACGAGCAGTACTTC.

This clone was seen a few times. The chain has TRBV30 and TRBJ2-2; 8 bases map to TRBD1. The CDR3 contains 16 residues. V was pared by 1 base and J by 0 bases, with 4 bases of the junction left unmatched. CDR1 is GTSNPN, CDR2 SVGIG, per germline (reference sequence). The CDR3 reads CAWSGQGATNTGELFF. The CDR3 DNA follows: TGTGCCTGGAGTGGCCAGGGGGCGACGAACACCGGGGAGCTGTTTTTT.

This chain links TRBV14 with TRBJ1-2; tentative D call: TRBD1 (5 bases). This CDR3 is 16 amino acids long. Germline V gene sequence: CDR1 SGHDN, CDR2 FVKESK. The V end lost 0 bases, the J end lost 8 bases, and 19 bases lay between the germline ends. In DNA form, the CDR3 reads TGTGCCAGCAGCCAAGATCCTCGGGGGAGCGCTATGGGCTACACCTTC. Amino acids: CASSQDPRGSAMGYTF.

This clone appeared a single time. The rearrangement uses TRBV5-6 and TRBJ2-5; D possibly corresponds to TRBD2 (6 bases). The germline V and J ends were trimmed by 6 bases and 7 bases, with 19 bases remaining between them. This CDR3 is 14 amino acids long. Germline assignment: CDR1 SGHDT and CDR2 YYEEEE. The CDR3 protein is CASILGGTHGTQYF. CDR3 nucleotides: TGTGCCAGCATCCTTGGGGGGACTCATGGGACCCAGTACTTC. The full variable domain, with the rest looked up from reference TRBV5-6 and TRBJ2-5, is DAGVTQSPTHLIKTRGQQVTLRCSPKSGHDTVSWYQQALGQGPQFIFQYYEEEERQRGNFPDRFSGHQFPNYSSELNVNALLLGDSALYLCASILGGTHGTQYFGPGTRLLVL.

This clone was recorded only once. A read error is likely, as this CDR3 ends without the conserved phenylalanine or tryptophan. It is unclear where the CDR3 begins or ends on the DNA, so no DNA is shown, and the CDR3 is as TCRdb lists it. This chain connects TRBV6-6 to TRBJ2-3; TRBD1, as called in the table, went unchecked against the DNA. Inclusive of both ends, the CDR3 amounts to 12 amino acids. Germline values: CDR1 MNHNY, CDR2 SVGAGI (reference sequence). CDR3 protein: CASSPTGQGAAL.

The rearrangement uses TRBV2 and TRBJ1-5; 9 bases align to TRBD1. The CDR3 consists of 18 residues. V shed 5 bases, J shed 4 bases, and the junction held 15 bases outside the gene matches. The germline V gene encodes CDR1 SNHLY and CDR2 FYNNEI. CDR3 coding DNA: TGTGCCAGCAGTTCAGGTCGAAAAACCGGGACAGGGAATCAGCCCCAGCATTTT. Translation gives CASSSGRKTGTGNQPQHF.

The V call is TRBV20-1, the J call TRBJ2-1; the D is unclear. This CDR3 comprises 11 residues. Deletions cut 5 bases from V and 4 bases from J, with 6 bases between. Germline V gene data show CDR1 as DFQATT and CDR2 as SNEGSKA (reference sequence). DNA of the CDR3: TGCAGTGCTGCTACTTACAATGAGCAGTTCTTC. Amino acid sequence: CSAATYNEQFF.

The chain employs TRBV6-1 and TRBJ2-7, with D tentatively TRBD2 (5 bases). The V gene lost 8 bases and the J gene lost 4 bases, with 15 bases spanning the gap. The CDR3 has 13 residues. Per the germline V gene, CDR1 is MNHNS and CDR2 is SASEGT. CDR3 region: CASCRDRLYEQYF. DNA of the CDR3: TGTGCCAGCTGCCGGGATAGGCTATACGAGCAGTACTTC.

The sample holds a few counts of this clone. The chain joins TRBV5-4 to TRBJ2-5, with 8 bases identical to TRBD1. V lost 4 bases and J lost 7; bases outside the gene matches: 21. The V gene's germline CDR1 is SGHNT and CDR2 YYREEE (reference sequence). This CDR3 is built from 18 residues. The CDR3 coding sequence is TGTGCCAGCAGCCCGTTACCTGGATTGGGACAGGAGGGGGGGACCCAGTACTTC. As protein: CASSPLPGLGQEGGTQYF.

Remarks on this clone: Mismatch with germline at one junction end may stem from a read error. The V call is TRBV6-4, the J call TRBJ1-1; 7 bases line up with TRBD1. The CDR3 runs 15 residues. Germline-derived CDR1 and CDR2 are MRHNA and SNTAGT. In DNA form, the CDR3 reads TGTGCCAGGCCCATGACAGGGAGGACGAACACTGAAGCCTTCTTT. It yields the protein CARPMTGRTNTEAFF.

The chain combines TRBV5-4 with TRBJ1-2, with 7 bases identical to TRBD1. Per the germline V gene, CDR1 is SGHNT and CDR2 is YYREEE (reference sequence). The CDR3 extends over 15 amino acids. The V gene end was trimmed by 2 bases and the J gene end by 4 bases; junction bases not matched to a gene: 8. CDR3 region: CASSFPGTASYGYTF. The CDR3 DNA reads TGTGCCAGCAGCTTCCCCGGGACAGCCAGCTATGGCTACACCTTC.

The V gene is TRBV27, the J gene TRBJ2-7; 16 bases align to TRBD2. This CDR3 has 15 amino acids. Germline V CDR1 and CDR2: MNHEY, SMNVEV (reference sequence). V lost 7 bases, J lost 6 bases, and 6 bases stayed unmatched. The CDR3 here is CASTGTSGGAPEQYF. The CDR3 DNA reads as TGTGCCAGCACCGGGACTAGCGGGGGGGCCCCCGAGCAGTACTTC.

The chain uses TRBV9 and TRBJ2-2, with 8 bases identical to TRBD1. Germline V gene sequence: CDR1 SGDLS, CDR2 YYNGEE. V shed 4 bases, J shed 1 base, and the junction held 6 bases outside the gene matches. CDR3 length: 16 residues. This chain's CDR3 is CASSSRTGWNTGELFF. CDR3 bases: TGTGCCAGCAGCTCCCGGACAGGGTGGAACACCGGGGAGCTGTTTTTT.

The V gene is TRBV11-2, the J gene TRBJ2-7; 8 nucleotides align to TRBD1. V gave up 9 bases and J gave up 5 bases; unmatched junction bases: 18. CDR1 and CDR2 (germline): SGHAT, FQNNGV. The CDR3 totals 16 residues. The CDR3 DNA sequence: TGTGCCAGTAGAAGCATACCCGACAGGGGAAGGAACGAGCAGTACTTC. Its translation: CASRSIPDRGRNEQYF.